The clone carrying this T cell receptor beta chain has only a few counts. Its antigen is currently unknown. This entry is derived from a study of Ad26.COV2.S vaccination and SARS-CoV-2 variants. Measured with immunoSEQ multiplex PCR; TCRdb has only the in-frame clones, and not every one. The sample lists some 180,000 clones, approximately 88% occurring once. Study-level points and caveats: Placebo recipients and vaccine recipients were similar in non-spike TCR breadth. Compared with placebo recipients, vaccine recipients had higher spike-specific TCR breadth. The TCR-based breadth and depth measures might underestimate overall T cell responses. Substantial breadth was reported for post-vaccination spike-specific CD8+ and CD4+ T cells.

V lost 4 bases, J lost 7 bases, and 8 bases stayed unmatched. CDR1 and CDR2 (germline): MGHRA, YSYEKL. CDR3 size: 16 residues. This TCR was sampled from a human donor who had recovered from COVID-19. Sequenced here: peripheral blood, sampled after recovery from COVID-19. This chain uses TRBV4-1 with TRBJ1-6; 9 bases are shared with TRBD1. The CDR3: CASSRYTGGANSPLHF. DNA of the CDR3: TGCGCCAGCAGCCGGTACACAGGGGGCGCCAATTCACCCCTCCACTTT.